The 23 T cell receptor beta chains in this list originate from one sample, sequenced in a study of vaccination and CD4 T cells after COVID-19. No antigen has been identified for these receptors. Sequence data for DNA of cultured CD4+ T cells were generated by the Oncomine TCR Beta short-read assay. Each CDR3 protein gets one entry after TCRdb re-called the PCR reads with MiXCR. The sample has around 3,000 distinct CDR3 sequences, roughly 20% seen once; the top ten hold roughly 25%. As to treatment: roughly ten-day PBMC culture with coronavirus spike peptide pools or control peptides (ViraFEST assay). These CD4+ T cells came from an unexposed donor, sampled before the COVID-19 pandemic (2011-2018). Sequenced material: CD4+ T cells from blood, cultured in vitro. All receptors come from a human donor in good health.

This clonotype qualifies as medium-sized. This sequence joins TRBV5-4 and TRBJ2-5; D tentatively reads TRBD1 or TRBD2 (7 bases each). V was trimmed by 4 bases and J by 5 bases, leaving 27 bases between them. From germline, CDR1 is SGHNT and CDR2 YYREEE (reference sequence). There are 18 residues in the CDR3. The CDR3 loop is CASSQGAGGEARLETQYF. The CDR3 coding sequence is TGTGCCAGCAGCCAGGGTGCAGGGGGGGAGGCTAGGCTGGAGACCCAGTACTTC.

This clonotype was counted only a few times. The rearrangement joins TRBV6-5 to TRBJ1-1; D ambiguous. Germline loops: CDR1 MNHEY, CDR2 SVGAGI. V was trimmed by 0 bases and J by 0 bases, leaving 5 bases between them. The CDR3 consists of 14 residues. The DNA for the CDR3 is TGTGCCAGCAGTTACTCGAGATTGAACACTGAAGCTTTCTTT. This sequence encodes CASSYSRLNTEAFF.

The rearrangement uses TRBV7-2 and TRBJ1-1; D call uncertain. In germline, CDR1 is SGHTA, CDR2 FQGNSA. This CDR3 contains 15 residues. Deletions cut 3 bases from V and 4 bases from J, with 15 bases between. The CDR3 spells CASSFTIEEGTEAFF. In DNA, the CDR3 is TGTGCCAGCAGCTTCACAATAGAGGAAGGCACTGAAGCTTTCTTT.

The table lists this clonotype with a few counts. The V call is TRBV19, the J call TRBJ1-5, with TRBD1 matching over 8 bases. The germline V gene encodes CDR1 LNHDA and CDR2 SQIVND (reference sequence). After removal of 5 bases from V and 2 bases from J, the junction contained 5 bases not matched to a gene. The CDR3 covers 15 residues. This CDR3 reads CASSGQGGGNQPQHF. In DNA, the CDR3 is TGTGCCAGTAGTGGACAGGGTGGAGGCAATCAGCCCCAGCATTTT. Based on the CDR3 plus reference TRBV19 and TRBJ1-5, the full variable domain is DGGITQSPKYLFRKEGQNVTLSCEQNLNHDAMYWYRQDPGQGLRLIYYSQIVNDFQKGDIAEGYSVSREKKESFPLTVTSAQKNPTAFYLCASSGQGGGNQPQHFGDGTRLSIL.

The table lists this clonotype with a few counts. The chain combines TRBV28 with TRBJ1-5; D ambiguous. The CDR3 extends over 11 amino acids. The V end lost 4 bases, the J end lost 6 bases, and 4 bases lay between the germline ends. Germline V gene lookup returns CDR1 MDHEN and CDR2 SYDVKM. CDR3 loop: CASSSRQPQHF. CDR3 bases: TGTGCCAGCAGTTCTCGTCAGCCCCAGCATTTT.

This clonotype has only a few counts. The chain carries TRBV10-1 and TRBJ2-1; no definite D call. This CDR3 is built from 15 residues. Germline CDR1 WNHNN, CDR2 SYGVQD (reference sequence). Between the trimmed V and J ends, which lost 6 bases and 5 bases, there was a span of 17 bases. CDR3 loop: CASSPNVGLNNEQFF. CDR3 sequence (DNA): TGCGCCAGCAGCCCGAACGTAGGGCTAAACAATGAGCAGTTCTTC.

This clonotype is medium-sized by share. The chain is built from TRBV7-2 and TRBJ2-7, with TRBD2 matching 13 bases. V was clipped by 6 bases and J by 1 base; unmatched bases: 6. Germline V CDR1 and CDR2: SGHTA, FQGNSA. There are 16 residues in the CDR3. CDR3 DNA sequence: TGTGCCAGCAGACCTACTAGCGGGGGGGGTTCCTACGAGCAGTACTTC. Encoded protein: CASRPTSGGGSYEQYF.

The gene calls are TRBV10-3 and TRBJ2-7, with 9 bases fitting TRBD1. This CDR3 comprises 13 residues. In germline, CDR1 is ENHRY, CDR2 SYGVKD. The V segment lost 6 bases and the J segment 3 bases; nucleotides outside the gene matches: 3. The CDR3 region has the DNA TGTGCCATCAGCGGACAGGGGCTCTACGAGCAGTACTTC. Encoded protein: CAISGQGLYEQYF.

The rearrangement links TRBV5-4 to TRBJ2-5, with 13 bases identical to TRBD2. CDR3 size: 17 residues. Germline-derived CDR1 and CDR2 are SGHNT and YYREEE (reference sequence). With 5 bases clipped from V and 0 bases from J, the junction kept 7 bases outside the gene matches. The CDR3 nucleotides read TGTGCCAGCAGGTCCGGGACTAGCGGGATGTACCAAGAGACCCAGTACTTC. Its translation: CASRSGTSGMYQETQYF.

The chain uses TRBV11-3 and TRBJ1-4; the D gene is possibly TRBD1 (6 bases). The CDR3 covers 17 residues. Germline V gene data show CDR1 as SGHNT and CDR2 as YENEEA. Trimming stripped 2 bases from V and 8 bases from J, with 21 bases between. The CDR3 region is CASSLRGWSLPDEKLFF. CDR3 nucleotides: TGTGCCAGCAGCTTAAGGGGGTGGAGCCTTCCTGACGAAAAACTGTTTTTT.

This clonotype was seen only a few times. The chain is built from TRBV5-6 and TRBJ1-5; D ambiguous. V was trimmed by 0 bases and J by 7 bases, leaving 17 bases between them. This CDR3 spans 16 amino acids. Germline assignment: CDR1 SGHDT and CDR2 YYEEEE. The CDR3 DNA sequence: TGTGCCAGCAGCTTGGGGAGCTCGGGGTGGGGACAGCCCCAGCATTTT. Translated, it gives CASSLGSSGWGQPQHF.

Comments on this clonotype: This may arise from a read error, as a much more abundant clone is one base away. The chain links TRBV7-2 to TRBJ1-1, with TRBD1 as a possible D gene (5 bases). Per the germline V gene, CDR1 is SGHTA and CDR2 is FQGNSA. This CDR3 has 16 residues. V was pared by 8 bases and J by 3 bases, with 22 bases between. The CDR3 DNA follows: TGTGCCAGCGGCTCAGTACTGGGGGGAAGGGACACTGAAGCTTTCTTT. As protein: CASGSVLGGRDTEAFF.

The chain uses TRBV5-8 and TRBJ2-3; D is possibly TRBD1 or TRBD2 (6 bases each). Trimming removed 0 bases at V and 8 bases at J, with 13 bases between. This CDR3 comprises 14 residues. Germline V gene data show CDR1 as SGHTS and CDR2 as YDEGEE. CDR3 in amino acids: CASSLVGGTSTQYF. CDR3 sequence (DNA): TGTGCCAGCAGCTTGGTAGGCGGGACAAGTACGCAGTATTTT.

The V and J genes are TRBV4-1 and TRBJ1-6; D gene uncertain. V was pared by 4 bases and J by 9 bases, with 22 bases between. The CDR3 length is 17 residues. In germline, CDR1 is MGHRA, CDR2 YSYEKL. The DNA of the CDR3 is TGCGCCAGCAGCCTCGTCACGGCTCCTCGAGGAATTTCACCCCTCCACTTT. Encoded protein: CASSLVTAPRGISPLHF.

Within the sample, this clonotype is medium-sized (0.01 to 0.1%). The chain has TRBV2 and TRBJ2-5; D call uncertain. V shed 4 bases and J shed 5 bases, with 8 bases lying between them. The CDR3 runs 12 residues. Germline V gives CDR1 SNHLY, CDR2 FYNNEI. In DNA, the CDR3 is TGTGCCAGCAGTGCTGTCCTGGAGACCCAGTACTTC. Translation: CASSAVLETQYF.

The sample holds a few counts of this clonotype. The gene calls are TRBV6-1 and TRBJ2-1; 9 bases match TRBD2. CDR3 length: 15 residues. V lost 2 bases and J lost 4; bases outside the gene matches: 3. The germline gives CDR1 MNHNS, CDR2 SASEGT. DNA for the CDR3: TGTGCCAGCAGTGAAAGGCGGGGGGGTTACAATGAGCAGTTCTTC. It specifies CASSERRGGYNEQFF.

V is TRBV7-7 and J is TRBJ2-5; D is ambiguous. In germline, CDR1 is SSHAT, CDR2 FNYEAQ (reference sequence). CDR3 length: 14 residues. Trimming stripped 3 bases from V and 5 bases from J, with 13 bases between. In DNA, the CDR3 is TGTGCCAGCAGCTTTATGAGGACCGGCGAGACCCAGTACTTC. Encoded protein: CASSFMRTGETQYF. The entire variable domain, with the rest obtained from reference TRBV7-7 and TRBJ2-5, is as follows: GAGVSQSPRYKVTKRGQDVTLRCDPISSHATLYWYQQALGQGPEFLTYFNYEAQPDKSGLPSDRFSAERPEGSISTLTIQRTEQRDSAMYRCASSFMRTGETQYFGPGTRLLVL.

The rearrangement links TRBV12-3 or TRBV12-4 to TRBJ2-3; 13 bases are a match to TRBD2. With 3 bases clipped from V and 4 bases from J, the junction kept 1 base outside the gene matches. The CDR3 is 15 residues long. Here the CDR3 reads CASSLGTSGADTQYF. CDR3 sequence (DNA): TGTGCCAGCAGTTTGGGGACTAGCGGGGCAGATACGCAGTATTTT.

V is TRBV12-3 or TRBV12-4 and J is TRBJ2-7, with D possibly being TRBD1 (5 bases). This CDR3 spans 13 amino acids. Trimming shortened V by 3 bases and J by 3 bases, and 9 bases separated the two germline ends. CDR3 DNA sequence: TGTGCCAGCAGTTTCGGCAGGGACTACGAGCAGTACTTC. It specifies CASSFGRDYEQYF.

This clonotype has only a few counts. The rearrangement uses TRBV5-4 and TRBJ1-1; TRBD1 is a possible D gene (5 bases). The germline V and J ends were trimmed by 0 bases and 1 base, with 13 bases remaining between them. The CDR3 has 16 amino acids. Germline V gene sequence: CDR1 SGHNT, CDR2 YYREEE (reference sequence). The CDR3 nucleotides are TGTGCCAGCAGCTTGGGGGCAGGGCTTACGAACACTGAAGCTTTCTTT. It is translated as CASSLGAGLTNTEAFF.

Here the CDR3 DNA reads TGTGCCAGCAGCGTAGGAGGGCAAGGGAATGAGCAGTTCTTC. It codes for CASSVGGQGNEQFF. The rearrangement links TRBV9 to TRBJ2-1; the D gene is possibly TRBD2 (5 bases). Germline CDR1 SGDLS, CDR2 YYNGEE. V lost 0 bases, J lost 7 bases, and 11 bases lay in between. This CDR3 region has 14 residues.

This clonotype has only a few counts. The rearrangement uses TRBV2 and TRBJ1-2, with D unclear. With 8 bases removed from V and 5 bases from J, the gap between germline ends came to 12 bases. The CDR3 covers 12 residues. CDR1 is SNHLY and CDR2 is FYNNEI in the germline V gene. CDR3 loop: CASEAAQYGYTF. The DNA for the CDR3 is TGTGCCAGCGAAGCAGCCCAGTATGGCTACACCTTC.

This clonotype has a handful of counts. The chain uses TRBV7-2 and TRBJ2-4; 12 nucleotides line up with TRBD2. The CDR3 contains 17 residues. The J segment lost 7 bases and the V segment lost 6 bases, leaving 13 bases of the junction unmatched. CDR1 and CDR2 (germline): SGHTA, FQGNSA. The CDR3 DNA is TGTGCCAGCAGAGAATCTAGCGGGGGGGCCAGTATGAACATTCAGTACTTC. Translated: CASRESSGGASMNIQYF.